Each of the 30 T cell receptor beta chains below was sequenced from the same sample in a study of T cell repertoires in cytomegalovirus infection. Their antigens remain unidentified. TCRdb analysed the reads with MiXCR anew, one entry per CDR3 protein. The sample has 700,000 to 900,000 distinct CDR3 sequences; roughly 29% are singletons. Sample: cultured CD8+ T cells from PBMCs, taken from culture after CMV antigen stimulation. The receptor source for this set is a human donor in good health (CMV status not recorded). Some clones in this sample may be carry-over from other donors' samples.

Worth noting for this clonotype: A much bigger clone sits one base away, suggesting this may be a read error. V usage is TRBV7-6 and J usage is TRBJ1-1; tentatively, D is TRBD1 (6 bases). Germline V gene sequence: CDR1 SGHVS, CDR2 FNYEAQ. The CDR3 spans 13 residues. V was shortened by 0 bases and J by 7 bases, with 9 bases between the two germline ends. CDR3 residues: CASSLARGGEAFF. In DNA, the CDR3 is TGTGCCAGCAGCTTAGCTAGGGGGGGTGAAGCTTTCTTT. Full variable domain (rest looked up from reference TRBV7-6 and TRBJ1-1): GAGVSQSPRYKVTKRGQDVALRCDPISGHVSLYWYRQALGQGPEFLTYFNYEAQQDKSGLPNDRFSAERPEGSISTLTIQRTEQRDSAMYRCASSLARGGEAFFGQGTRLTVV.

The V call is TRBV6-1, the J call TRBJ1-1; the D gene is possibly TRBD1 (5 bases). There are 17 residues in the CDR3. The V end was cut by 6 bases, the J end by 7 bases, with 27 bases between. CDR1 is MNHNS and CDR2 is SASEGT in the germline V gene. The CDR3 DNA follows: TGTGCCAGCAGAGAACCCTCCGCGGGCAGGGCTGTAGGTGAAGCTTTCTTT. The encoded protein is CASREPSAGRAVGEAFF.

This clonotype was observed a single time. This chain links TRBV29-1 with TRBJ2-3, with TRBD2 matching over 10 bases. Looked up from germline, CDR1 is SQVTM and CDR2 is ANQGSEA. CDR3 size: 14 residues. The J segment lost 5 bases and the V segment lost 3 bases, leaving 5 bases of the junction unmatched. For the CDR3, the DNA is TGCAGCGTTGATACTAGCGGGGCGGGAGATACGCAGTATTTT. Its protein is CSVDTSGAGDTQYF.

The chain uses TRBV5-6 and TRBJ2-7, with 9 bases matching TRBD1. There are 16 residues in the CDR3. The junction had 11 bases not matched to a gene; V was cut back by 5 bases and J by 2 bases. Germline CDR1 SGHDT, CDR2 YYEEEE. The CDR3, as DNA: TGTGCCAGCAGACCCGGGACAGGGTTATTACCCTACGAGCAGTACGTC. Its protein is CASRPGTGLLPYEQYV.

This clonotype has ten or more counts. This rearrangement joins TRBV7-6 to TRBJ2-3; D is unclear. The CDR3 consists of 15 residues. Germline V gene data show CDR1 as SGHVS and CDR2 as FNYEAQ. V was shortened by 1 base and J by 2 bases, with 10 bases between the two germline ends. DNA of the CDR3: TGTGCCAGCAGCTTAGGTGCTCTCTTCACAGATACGCAGTATTTT. Its protein product is CASSLGALFTDTQYF.

V usage is TRBV6-2 or TRBV6-3 and J usage is TRBJ1-2; D perhaps matches TRBD1 (6 bases). Trimming took 0 bases from V and 2 from J, leaving 10 bases between them. This CDR3 region has 15 residues. Per the germline V gene, CDR1 is MNHEY and CDR2 is SVGEGT. CDR3 DNA sequence: TGTGCCAGCAGTTACTCGCCAGGGGCCAACTATGGCTACACCTTC. As protein: CASSYSPGANYGYTF.

This clonotype was seen a few times. The chain joins TRBV12-3 or TRBV12-4 to TRBJ1-2; possible D gene TRBD1, 5 bases. Trimming pared 7 bases from V and 6 bases from J, leaving 18 bases between. The CDR3 has 14 amino acids. This chain's CDR3 is CASTLGGLGDGYTF. In nucleotides, the CDR3 is TGTGCCAGCACCCTGGGTGGGTTGGGGGATGGCTACACCTTC.

This clonotype has at least ten counts. The V call is TRBV7-2, the J call TRBJ2-7; perhaps TRBD2 as D (6 bases). Between the trimmed V and J ends, which lost 5 bases and 5 bases, there was a span of 19 bases. The V gene's germline CDR1 is SGHTA and CDR2 FQGNSA. The CDR3 length is 15 residues. The CDR3 sequence: CASSGRTGGVDEQYF. The CDR3 DNA is TGTGCCAGCAGCGGGAGAACCGGGGGAGTTGACGAGCAGTACTTC. Complete variable domain (other parts from reference TRBV7-2 and TRBJ2-7): GAGVSQSPSNKVTEKGKDVELRCDPISGHTALYWYRQSLGQGLEFLIYFQGNSAPDKSGLPSDRFSAERTGGSVSTLTIQRTQQEDSAVYLCASSGRTGGVDEQYFGPGTRLTVT.

This clonotype turned up a few times. The chain has TRBV11-3 and TRBJ2-3; 11 bases are shared with TRBD1. CDR3 length: 16 residues. J was trimmed by 2 bases and V by 5 bases; bases with no gene match: 6. CDR1 SGHNT and CDR2 YENEEA come from the germline V gene. CDR3 residues: CASSPGGQGATDTQYF. The CDR3 DNA is TGTGCCAGCAGCCCCGGAGGACAGGGGGCCACAGATACGCAGTATTTT. Combining the CDR3 with reference TRBV11-3 and TRBJ2-3 gives the whole variable domain EAGVVQSPRYKIIEKKQPVAFWCNPISGHNTLYWYLQNLGQGPELLIRYENEEAVDDSQLPKDRFSAERLKGVDSTLKIQPAELGDSAVYLCASSPGGQGATDTQYFGPGTRLTVL.

This clonotype was observed once. The V gene is TRBV20-1, the J gene TRBJ2-7, with 12 bases matching TRBD2. In germline, CDR1 is DFQATT, CDR2 SNEGSKA (reference sequence). After removal of 3 bases from V and 1 base from J, the junction contained 10 bases not matched to a gene. The CDR3 is 17 amino acids. The CDR3 DNA follows: TGCAGTGCTAGTCCCCGGACTAGCGGGGATAGGTCCTACGAGCAGTACTTC. It is translated as CSASPRTSGDRSYEQYF.

Many counts were recorded for this clonotype. The chain links TRBV5-5 to TRBJ2-1; TRBD1 aligns across 7 bases. Germline V gene lookup returns CDR1 SGHKS and CDR2 YYEKEE (reference sequence). This CDR3 spans 15 amino acids. V was clipped by 4 bases and J by 1 base; unmatched bases: 5. The chain's CDR3 is CASSPGTDSYNEQFF. CDR3 coding DNA: TGTGCCAGCAGCCCCGGGACAGATTCCTACAATGAGCAGTTCTTC.

Only a few counts were recorded for this clonotype. The rearrangement links TRBV19 to TRBJ2-2; possibly TRBD1 or TRBD2 for D (5 bases each). Trimming removed 4 bases at V and 3 bases at J, with 15 bases between. Germline V gene lookup returns CDR1 LNHDA and CDR2 SQIVND (reference sequence). This CDR3 has 16 amino acids. This CDR3 is CASSTYGDDYTGELFF. The CDR3 coding sequence is TGTGCCAGTAGTACCTACGGGGACGACTACACCGGGGAGCTGTTTTTT. Filled out from reference TRBV19 and TRBJ2-2, the complete variable domain reads DGGITQSPKYLFRKEGQNVTLSCEQNLNHDAMYWYRQDPGQGLRLIYYSQIVNDFQKGDIAEGYSVSREKKESFPLTVTSAQKNPTAFYLCASSTYGDDYTGELFFGEGSRLTVL.

This clonotype came up many times. This rearrangement joins TRBV27 to TRBJ2-7, with TRBD1 matching 8 bases. There are 15 residues in the CDR3. From germline, CDR1 is MNHEY and CDR2 SMNVEV (reference sequence). J lost 2 bases, V lost 7 bases, and 10 bases had no gene match. CDR3: CASTPSTGATYEQYF. CDR3 in DNA: TGTGCCAGCACCCCCTCGACAGGGGCGACCTACGAGCAGTACTTC.

The V gene is TRBV6-1, the J gene TRBJ1-1; 7 bases line up with TRBD1. CDR1 is MNHNS and CDR2 is SASEGT in the germline V gene. CDR3 size: 13 residues. Trimming took 0 bases from V and 8 from J; bases not matched to a gene: 3. As DNA, the CDR3 is TGTGCCAGCAGTGAAGCAGGGGGCTCAGAAGCTTTCTTT. This translates into CASSEAGGSEAFF.

This clonotype was seen a few times. The V gene is TRBV6-6, the J gene TRBJ2-3; 7 nucleotides agree with TRBD2. J lost 0 bases, V lost 2 bases, and 2 bases had no gene match. Germline loops: CDR1 MNHNY, CDR2 SVGAGI (reference sequence). The CDR3 is 15 amino acids. CDR3 residues: CASSYTRGSTDTQYF. CDR3 DNA sequence: TGTGCCAGCAGTTACACGCGGGGGAGCACAGATACGCAGTATTTT.

Ten or more counts support this clonotype. The V call is TRBV7-6, the J call TRBJ2-5, with TRBD2 matching over 10 bases. Germline CDR1 SGHVS, CDR2 FNYEAQ. The CDR3 loop spans 16 amino acids. V shed 4 bases and J 2 bases; nucleotides not matched to a gene: 7. Here the CDR3 DNA reads TGTGCCAGCAGCTCGCTAGCGGGGGTCAAACAAGAGACCCAGTACTTC. This sequence encodes CASSSLAGVKQETQYF.

CDR3 DNA: TGTGCCAGCACTTGGACAGGGGCTAATCAGCCCCAGCATTTT. Its translation: CASTWTGANQPQHF. The chain couples TRBV28 to TRBJ1-5; the match to TRBD1 covers 9 bases. Unmatched junction bases numbered 5, after V lost 7 bases and J lost 4 bases. This CDR3 spans 14 amino acids. Germline CDR1 and CDR2: MDHEN and SYDVKM.

This clonotype was picked up many times. J is TRBJ1-2 and V is TRBV7-2, with D possibly matching TRBD1 (5 bases). CDR1 and CDR2 (germline): SGHTA, FQGNSA. Trimming cost V 7 bases and J 2 bases, with 11 bases left between them. The CDR3 runs 13 residues. CDR3 coding DNA: TGTGCCAGCAACCCTGGGGGAAACTATGGCTACACCTTC. This sequence encodes CASNPGGNYGYTF.

This clonotype was seen a few times. CDR3 coding DNA: TGTGCCAGCAGCTTAGGATTAGCGGGGGGGCCGAATGAGCAGTTCTTC. Its protein product is CASSLGLAGGPNEQFF. The chain links TRBV7-6 to TRBJ2-1, with 11 bases aligning to TRBD2. The V gene end was trimmed by 1 base and the J gene end by 7 bases; junction bases not matched to a gene: 6. CDR3 length: 16 residues. Germline CDR1 SGHVS, CDR2 FNYEAQ.

The chain combines TRBV5-1 with TRBJ2-7, with D perhaps matching TRBD1 or TRBD2 (5 bases each). The CDR3 spans 13 residues. V lost 0 bases to trimming and J lost 6 bases, with 10 bases between them. From germline, CDR1 is SGHRS and CDR2 YFSETQ. The CDR3 DNA is TGCGCCAGCAGCTTGGCCTATGGGACCGAGCAGTACTTC. As protein: CASSLAYGTEQYF. The variable domain in full, with the rest retrieved from reference TRBV5-1 and TRBJ2-7, is KAGVTQTPRYLIKTRGQQVTLSCSPISGHRSVSWYQQTPGQGLQFLFEYFSETQRNKGNFPGRFSGRQFSNSRSEMNVSTLELGDSALYLCASSLAYGTEQYFGPGTRLTVT.

This clonotype was counted ten times or more. The chain has TRBV7-6 and TRBJ1-1, with a tentative D call TRBD1 (5 bases). Germline values: CDR1 SGHVS, CDR2 FNYEAQ. Trimming stripped 6 bases from V and 4 bases from J, with 15 bases between. The CDR3 sequence is 14 residues long. CDR3: CASRAERGATEAFF. In DNA, the CDR3 is TGTGCCAGCAGGGCGGAGAGAGGGGCCACTGAAGCTTTCTTT. Full variable domain (missing parts from reference TRBV7-6 and TRBJ1-1): GAGVSQSPRYKVTKRGQDVALRCDPISGHVSLYWYRQALGQGPEFLTYFNYEAQQDKSGLPNDRFSAERPEGSISTLTIQRTEQRDSAMYRCASRAERGATEAFFGQGTRLTVV.

The rearrangement joins TRBV14 to TRBJ2-5; the D is unclear. From germline, CDR1 is SGHDN and CDR2 FVKESK. Trimming stripped 4 bases from V and 1 base from J, with 13 bases between. The CDR3 loop spans 15 amino acids. DNA for the CDR3: TGTGCCAGCAGCCTCCTCGAAGGGTCCCAAGAGACCCAGTACTTC. Translated, it gives CASSLLEGSQETQYF.

In this sample, this clonotype turned up many times. J is TRBJ2-7 and V is TRBV27, with TRBD1 matching over 9 bases. V was pared by 2 bases and J by 5 bases, with 7 bases of the junction left unmatched. This CDR3 has 15 amino acids. The germline V gene encodes CDR1 MNHEY and CDR2 SMNVEV (reference sequence). The CDR3, as DNA: TGTGCCAGCAGTTTACCCGGGACAGGGTACCACGAGCAGTACTTC. Its translation: CASSLPGTGYHEQYF.

The gene calls are TRBV7-8 and TRBJ1-1; no clear D. CDR1 is SGHVS and CDR2 is FQNEAQ in the germline V gene. The CDR3 extends over 12 amino acids. Deletions cut 8 bases from V and 1 base from J, with 8 bases between. CDR3: CASGPWNTEAFF. The CDR3 coding sequence is TGTGCCAGCGGGCCTTGGAACACTGAAGCTTTCTTT.

V and J are TRBV5-1 and TRBJ2-1; 12 bases line up with TRBD1. The CDR3 loop spans 15 amino acids. CDR1 and CDR2 from the germline V gene are SGHRS and YFSETQ. With V trimmed by 3 bases and J by 6 bases, 4 bases remained unmatched. In nucleotides, the CDR3 is TGCGCCAGCAGCTCGGGACAGGGGGCTGTCAATGAGCAGTTCTTC. Protein product: CASSSGQGAVNEQFF.

This clonotype was seen a handful of times. V gene TRBV7-6 combines with J gene TRBJ2-7; 10 positions match TRBD1. Germline V gene lookup returns CDR1 SGHVS and CDR2 FNYEAQ. V lost 5 bases and J lost 5; bases outside the gene matches: 6. This CDR3 is 14 amino acids long. The CDR3 protein is CASSQDRGRDEQYF. Here the CDR3 DNA reads TGTGCCAGCAGCCAAGACAGGGGGCGAGACGAGCAGTACTTC.

This clonotype was recorded at least ten times. The genes are TRBV7-9 and TRBJ1-1, with D perhaps matching TRBD1 (5 bases). Germline CDR1 and CDR2: SEHNR and FQNEAQ (reference sequence). The CDR3 consists of 11 residues. With 8 bases removed from V and 10 bases from J, the gap between germline ends came to 14 bases. This CDR3 reads CASRGAALAFF. CDR3 DNA: TGTGCCAGCCGCGGGGCTGCCCTAGCTTTCTTT.

The V gene is TRBV5-5, the J gene TRBJ2-5; tentative D call: TRBD2 (5 bases). Germline assignment: CDR1 SGHKS and CDR2 YYEKEE (reference sequence). The CDR3 has 13 amino acids. The V end lost 4 bases, the J end lost 5 bases, and 12 bases lay between the germline ends. The CDR3 region has the DNA TGTGCCAGCAGCGAGTCTCCGGGGGAGACCCAGTACTTC. Residues: CASSESPGETQYF.

This clonotype was observed at least ten times. V and J are TRBV27 and TRBJ1-5, with 9 bases aligning to TRBD1. CDR3 length: 14 amino acids. Trimming took 5 bases from V and 5 from J; bases not matched to a gene: 4. The V gene's germline CDR1 is MNHEY and CDR2 SMNVEV (reference sequence). CDR3 protein: CASSLQGAYQPQHF. The CDR3 DNA reads as TGTGCCAGCAGTCTACAGGGGGCCTATCAGCCCCAGCATTTT.

This clonotype came up a few times. This chain connects TRBV7-6 to TRBJ1-2; TRBD1 agrees at 7 bases. This CDR3 has 14 amino acids. The germline CDR1 and CDR2 sequences are SGHVS and FNYEAQ. Germline trimming cut 5 bases from V and 8 bases from J; bases unmatched to any gene: 11. Here the CDR3 reads CASSPQGGSRGYTF. CDR3 nucleotide sequence: TGTGCCAGCAGCCCCCAGGGGGGGTCGCGAGGCTACACCTTC.